Described below is a single TCR beta chain sequence and its context. Only in-frame clones appear in the TCRdb table, and some are missing; sequencing was by immunoSEQ multiplex PCR. The sample carries about 92,000 clones, 85% to 90% recorded once. The data derive from a study of glioma-infiltrating T cells after dendritic cell vaccination. Study summary: Autologous tumor lysate was loaded overnight onto monocyte-derived dendritic cells grown approximately seven days with IL-4 and GM-CSF.

The CDR3 spans 16 residues. The germline V and J ends were trimmed by 3 bases and 0 bases, with 14 bases remaining between them. CDR1 SGDLS and CDR2 YYNGEE come from the germline V gene. The specimen was blood, collected before dendritic cell vaccination. The chain uses TRBV9 and TRBJ2-3; weak D call: TRBD2 (5 bases). The origin of this receptor is a human donor with glioblastoma. The CDR3 protein is CASSEEPGSSTDTQYF. The CDR3 DNA follows: TGTGCCAGCAGCGAGGAGCCGGGGTCTAGCACAGATACGCAGTATTTT.